Following are 27 T cell receptor beta chains from one sample sequenced in a study of PD-1 blockade in classical Hodgkin lymphoma. This table comes from immunoSEQ multiplex PCR, and its TCRdb copy is limited to in-frame clones, with some not included. The sample carries 75,000 to 100,000 clones, about four fifths recorded once. With no exception, relapse followed autologous stem cell transplantation in all patients, and brentuximab vedotin exposure varied. The sequenced sample was peripheral blood mononuclear cells (PBMCs), obtained before the second cycle of nivolumab. These receptors all stem from a human donor with classical Hodgkin lymphoma.

V is TRBV7-8 and J is TRBJ2-6; tentative D call: TRBD1 (6 bases). Germline CDR1 and CDR2: SGHVS and FQNEAQ. The CDR3 has 14 residues. V was cut by 5 bases and J by 1 base, with 6 bases left in between. CDR3 protein: CASSQGSGANVLTF. The CDR3 nucleotides are TGTGCCAGCAGCCAGGGGTCTGGGGCCAACGTCCTGACTTTC.

This clone was counted a few times. This sequence joins TRBV19 and TRBJ1-2, with D tentatively TRBD1 (6 bases). The ends were cut back, 3 bases at V and 3 bases at J, with 11 bases in the middle. Germline CDR1 LNHDA, CDR2 SQIVND (reference sequence). The CDR3 has 14 residues. CDR3 coding DNA: TGTGCCAGTAGTATCCTCAGGACAGACTATGGCTACACCTTC. Encoded protein: CASSILRTDYGYTF.

This rearrangement joins TRBV5-1 to TRBJ2-2, with 8 bases lining up with TRBD1. CDR3 length: 15 residues. Germline CDR1 SGHRS, CDR2 YFSETQ. The V gene end was trimmed by 3 bases and the J gene end by 3 bases; junction bases not matched to a gene: 4. For the CDR3, the DNA is TGCGCCAGCAGCTCCCAGGGGGCCGACACCGGGGAGCTGTTTTTT. It translates to CASSSQGADTGELFF.

The chain uses TRBV7-2 and TRBJ2-3; unclear D gene. There are 13 residues in the CDR3. Trimming shortened V by 1 base and J by 10 bases, and 12 bases separated the two germline ends. The germline V gene encodes CDR1 SGHTA and CDR2 FQGNSA. The CDR3 loop reads CASSLGDSHPQYF. CDR3 DNA sequence: TGTGCCAGCAGCTTAGGCGATAGCCATCCGCAGTATTTT.

This chain connects TRBV5-5 to TRBJ1-2; D perhaps matches TRBD1 (6 bases). V was cut by 0 bases and J by 4 bases, with 13 bases left in between. Germline V gene sequence: CDR1 SGHKS, CDR2 YYEKEE (reference sequence). The CDR3 spans 15 residues. The chain's CDR3 is CASSLAAGAGYGYTF. The CDR3 bases are TGTGCCAGCAGCTTGGCGGCAGGGGCCGGCTATGGCTACACCTTC.

This sequence joins TRBV4-1 and TRBJ2-7; D call uncertain. Germline CDR1 reads MGHRA; CDR2 reads YSYEKL. The length of the CDR3 is 13 residues. V was trimmed by 4 bases and J by 3 bases, leaving 10 bases between them. CDR3 sequence: CASSPSSGYEQYF. In DNA form, the CDR3 reads TGCGCCAGCAGCCCCTCATCCGGCTACGAGCAGTACTTC.

This clone was counted a single time. The genes are TRBV28 and TRBJ2-6; either TRBD1 or TRBD2 may fit D (5 bases each). Germline lookup yields CDR1 MDHEN and CDR2 SYDVKM. The CDR3 contains 15 residues. V was shortened by 3 bases and J by 3 bases, with 9 bases between the two germline ends. The CDR3 here is CASSFGGVGANVLTF. The CDR3 nucleotides read TGTGCCAGCAGTTTTGGGGGTGTTGGGGCCAACGTCCTGACTTTC.

V is TRBV10-3 and J is TRBJ1-4; D unresolved. This CDR3 spans 14 amino acids. CDR1 is ENHRY, CDR2 SYGVKD, per germline. V was shortened by 2 bases and J by 11 bases, with 15 bases between the two germline ends. The CDR3 reads CAISEAAGGAKLFF. The CDR3 DNA reads as TGTGCCATCAGTGAGGCCGCGGGTGGAGCGAAACTGTTTTTT.

The chain employs TRBV18 and TRBJ2-1; TRBD2 aligns across 8 bases. This CDR3 is 14 amino acids long. V shed 8 bases and J 7 bases; nucleotides not matched to a gene: 10. Germline CDR1 reads KGHSH; CDR2 reads LQKENI. This chain's CDR3 is CASLKIAGMNEQFF. The CDR3 nucleotides read TGTGCCAGCCTGAAAATAGCGGGAATGAATGAGCAGTTCTTC.

The chain joins TRBV5-1 to TRBJ2-2, with TRBD2 matching over 11 bases. The CDR3 contains 16 residues. Trimming cost V 0 bases and J 6 bases; bases outside gene matches: 4. Looked up from germline, CDR1 is SGHRS and CDR2 is YFSETQ. CDR3 in DNA: TGCGCCAGCAGCTTGGCTGAACTAGCGGGAGCCGGGGAGCTGTTTTTT. Its translation: CASSLAELAGAGELFF.

The chain is built from TRBV11-3 and TRBJ2-7, with D tentatively TRBD1 (6 bases). Trimming pared 5 bases from V and 2 bases from J, leaving 16 bases between. From germline, CDR1 is SGHNT and CDR2 YENEEA. The CDR3 is 15 residues long. DNA for the CDR3: TGTGCCAGCAGCCGCCAAGCGGACAGAGCCTACGAGCAGTACTTC. This sequence encodes CASSRQADRAYEQYF. Supplemented by reference TRBV11-3 and TRBJ2-7, the full variable domain reads EAGVVQSPRYKIIEKKQPVAFWCNPISGHNTLYWYLQNLGQGPELLIRYENEEAVDDSQLPKDRFSAERLKGVDSTLKIQPAELGDSAVYLCASSRQADRAYEQYFGPGTRLTVT.

This CDR3 reads CASSFPGGGNTEAFF. The CDR3 region has the DNA TGTGCCAGCAGTTTCCCCGGGGGGGGGAACACTGAAGCTTTCTTT. The chain links TRBV28 to TRBJ1-1, with D possibly TRBD1 on 5 matching bases. CDR3 length: 15 amino acids. With 3 bases removed from V and 1 base from J, the gap between germline ends came to 12 bases. Germline V gives CDR1 MDHEN, CDR2 SYDVKM.

The gene calls are TRBV29-1 and TRBJ2-2; D may be TRBD2 (6 bases). In germline, CDR1 is SQVTM, CDR2 ANQGSEA. The CDR3 spans 14 residues. V was clipped by 6 bases and J by 0 bases, with 11 bases between them. DNA for the CDR3: TGCAGCGTGACGGGACTTTCGAACACCGGGGAGCTGTTTTTT. Encoded protein: CSVTGLSNTGELFF.

This chain joins TRBV4-2 and TRBJ2-7, with TRBD2 matching over 7 bases. Germline CDR1 reads LGHNA; CDR2 reads YNFKEQ. The ends lost 0 bases at V and 6 bases at J; junction bases unmatched: 14. The CDR3 is 17 amino acids. For the CDR3, the DNA is TGTGCCAGCAGCCAAGATCCGACGGGAGGCCCGCGGGGCGAGCAGTACTTC. It translates to CASSQDPTGGPRGEQYF.

CDR3 protein: CASSFNPSEQYF. The DNA for the CDR3 is TGTGCCAGCAGCTTCAATCCCTCCGAGCAGTACTTC. The rearrangement uses TRBV28 and TRBJ2-7; D not resolved. CDR1 MDHEN and CDR2 SYDVKM come from the germline V gene. There are 12 residues in the CDR3. Trimming took 6 bases from V and 6 from J, leaving 12 bases between them.

This clone was counted only a few times. The rearrangement links TRBV5-5 to TRBJ1-4; 7 nucleotides align to TRBD1. CDR1 and CDR2 (germline): SGHKS, YYEKEE (reference sequence). V was clipped by 2 bases and J by 11 bases; unmatched bases: 6. The CDR3 runs 13 residues. Written as DNA, the CDR3 is TGTGCCAGCAGCTTAGGGCCAGGGGGGAAACTGTTTTTT. It yields the protein CASSLGPGGKLFF.

The gene calls are TRBV6-5 and TRBJ2-3; 7 nucleotides agree with TRBD2. J was trimmed by 4 bases and V by 6 bases; bases with no gene match: 4. Germline-derived CDR1 and CDR2 are MNHEY and SVGAGI. The CDR3 covers 13 residues. The DNA of the CDR3 is TGTGCCAGCAGGGCGGGGGTCCCAGATACGCAGTATTTT. It translates to CASRAGVPDTQYF.

The V call is TRBV15, the J call TRBJ2-7, with 8 positions matching TRBD2. The CDR3 contains 17 residues. Germline lookup yields CDR1 LNHNV and CDR2 YYDKDF (reference sequence). V was clipped by 0 bases and J by 6 bases; unmatched bases: 13. The CDR3 sequence: CATSRDELAGMVGEQYF. As DNA, the CDR3 is TGTGCCACCAGCAGAGATGAATTAGCGGGAATGGTAGGCGAGCAGTACTTC.

This rearrangement joins TRBV9 to TRBJ2-2; TRBD2 is a possible D gene (5 bases). The CDR3 extends over 14 amino acids. CDR1 and CDR2 from the germline V gene are SGDLS and YYNGEE. V was pared by 4 bases and J by 5 bases, with 12 bases between. The CDR3 DNA reads as TGTGCCAGCAGCCCCCACCGAGGGACCGGGGAGCTGTTTTTT. Translation: CASSPHRGTGELFF.

This clone came up once. The chain carries TRBV19 and TRBJ2-7; TRBD1 agrees at 9 bases. Germline values: CDR1 LNHDA, CDR2 SQIVND (reference sequence). V trimming: 5 bases; J trimming: 2 bases; junction bases outside the gene matches: 7. CDR3 length: 15 amino acids. CDR3 nucleotide sequence: TGTGCCAGTAGTTACGGAGGGACAGGGACCTACGAGCAGTACTTC. Protein product: CASSYGGTGTYEQYF.

Comment on this clone: The sample contains more than one DNA sequence encoding this CDR3. The rearrangement joins TRBV7-9 to TRBJ2-3; D remains ambiguous. V was shortened by 0 bases and J by 4 bases, with 5 bases between the two germline ends. The CDR3 covers 13 residues. The germline gives CDR1 SEHNR, CDR2 FQNEAQ (reference sequence). DNA of the CDR3: TGTGCCAGCAGCTTAGCGGGCGCAGATACGCAGTATTTT. Residues: CASSLAGADTQYF.

This sequence joins TRBV6-5 and TRBJ2-1; D call uncertain. The germline CDR1 and CDR2 sequences are MNHEY and SVGAGI. This CDR3 has 11 amino acids. V was clipped by 3 bases and J by 7 bases, with 4 bases between them. CDR3 nucleotide sequence: TGTGCCAGCAGTTATGGTAATGAGCAGTTCTTC. Translating it yields CASSYGNEQFF.

The CDR3 protein is CASSPIRLAGNTGELFF. CDR3 DNA sequence: TGTGCCAGCTCACCCATAAGACTAGCGGGGAACACCGGGGAGCTGTTTTTT. V gene TRBV18 combines with J gene TRBJ2-2; TRBD2 matches 10 bases. The germline V gene encodes CDR1 KGHSH and CDR2 LQKENI. This CDR3 comprises 17 residues. Unmatched junction bases numbered 5, after V lost 3 bases and J lost 1 base.

The chain employs TRBV5-5 and TRBJ2-5; TRBD2 is a possible D gene (5 bases). The CDR3 contains 13 residues. Trimming removed 1 base at V and 3 bases at J, with 7 bases between. Germline loops: CDR1 SGHKS, CDR2 YYEKEE (reference sequence). CDR3 bases: TGTGCCAGCAGCTTGTGGGGAGAAGAGACCCAGTACTTC. It codes for CASSLWGEETQYF. Supplemented by reference TRBV5-5 and TRBJ2-5, the full variable domain reads DAGVTQSPTHLIKTRGQQVTLRCSPISGHKSVSWYQQVLGQGPQFIFQYYEKEERGRGNFPDRFSARQFPNYSSELNVNALLLGDSALYLCASSLWGEETQYFGPGTRLLVL.

V gene TRBV5-1 combines with J gene TRBJ1-2, with D maybe TRBD1 (5 bases). CDR1 and CDR2 from the germline V gene are SGHRS and YFSETQ. With 1 base removed from V and 8 bases from J, the gap between germline ends came to 15 bases. This CDR3 has 14 residues. The CDR3 region has the DNA TGCGCCAGCAGCTTGTCGGGGGAAGGTAACGGCTACACCTTC. Its translation: CASSLSGEGNGYTF. The whole variable domain, remainder taken from reference TRBV5-1 and TRBJ1-2, is KAGVTQTPRYLIKTRGQQVTLSCSPISGHRSVSWYQQTPGQGLQFLFEYFSETQRNKGNFPGRFSGRQFSNSRSEMNVSTLELGDSALYLCASSLSGEGNGYTFGSGTRLTVV.

V is TRBV9 and J is TRBJ1-1, with TRBD1 identical over 8 bases. The CDR3 contains 16 residues. V lost 0 bases and J lost 1; bases outside the gene matches: 5. CDR1 is SGDLS and CDR2 is YYNGEE in the germline V gene. Here the CDR3 DNA reads TGTGCCAGCAGCGTAGAAGGGACAGGTCGGAACACTGAAGCTTTCTTT. It codes for CASSVEGTGRNTEAFF.

V usage is TRBV6-6 and J usage is TRBJ2-1; either TRBD1 or TRBD2 may supply D (5 bases each). The CDR3 is made up of 15 amino acids. The germline CDR1 and CDR2 sequences are MNHNY and SVGAGI (reference sequence). V was shortened by 2 bases and J by 0 bases, with 8 bases between the two germline ends. The chain's CDR3 is CASSYGTPSYNEQFF. The CDR3 DNA sequence: TGTGCCAGCAGTTACGGGACCCCCTCCTACAATGAGCAGTTCTTC.